Below, 23 T cell receptor beta chains from the same sample are listed, as sequenced in a study of shared clonotypes between healthy human individuals (dated by TCRdb to about 2020). Receptor libraries were prepared by the immunoSEQ multiplex PCR assay. TCRdb retrieved this table from immuneACCESS and kept in-frame rearrangements only. Not all clones are present; in checked studies, unresolved V genes account for under half, and no reason is known for the remainder. This sample has hundreds of thousands of clones in its table, and about 74% of those were observed once. 1.7% of the sample is in the top ten clones. The sample taken for sequencing was memory CD4+ T cells sorted from blood. Interpreted using the paper, the cell subset or site label stands for: CD45RA-negative fraction. Every receptor here comes from a young woman in good health.

The chain recombines TRBV19 with TRBJ1-4, with TRBD1 as a possible D gene (5 bases). Germline V gene data show CDR1 as LNHDA and CDR2 as SQIVND (reference sequence). The CDR3 loop spans 14 amino acids. Trimming removed 6 bases at V and 5 bases at J, with 13 bases between. In nucleotides, the CDR3 is TGTGCCAGTAGACCGGGACTGAAGAATGAAAAACTGTTTTTT. Translated: CASRPGLKNEKLFF.

This chain connects TRBV19 to TRBJ1-4, with 8 bases identical to TRBD1. The CDR3 has 17 amino acids. Trimming took 5 bases from V and 8 from J; bases not matched to a gene: 16. Germline V lookup: CDR1 LNHDA, CDR2 SQIVND (reference sequence). The CDR3 protein is CASSGSRGLGVGEKLFF. CDR3 DNA: TGTGCCAGTAGTGGGAGCAGGGGGCTTGGGGTTGGAGAAAAACTGTTTTTT.

The genes are TRBV7-9 and TRBJ1-4; TRBD1 is a possible D gene (6 bases). CDR3 length equals 16 residues. Looked up from germline, CDR1 is SEHNR and CDR2 is FQNEAQ (reference sequence). V was pared by 1 base and J by 10 bases, with 19 bases between. The CDR3 DNA reads as TGTGCCAGCAGCTTAGGCAGGGGCGAAGGGGCACGAAAACTGTTTTTT. Translating it yields CASSLGRGEGARKLFF.

The V gene is TRBV6-6, the J gene TRBJ1-1; D unclear. Germline values: CDR1 MNHNY, CDR2 SVGAGI (reference sequence). This CDR3 is built from 12 residues. Trimming removed 10 bases at V and 1 base at J, with 10 bases between. CDR3 bases: TGTGCCACGGCCGGGCAGAACACTGAAGCTTTCTTT. Encoded protein: CATAGQNTEAFF.

This sequence joins TRBV5-4 and TRBJ1-5, with D perhaps matching TRBD1 (6 bases). In germline, CDR1 is SGHNT, CDR2 YYREEE (reference sequence). V lost 2 bases and J lost 2, with 11 bases in between. This CDR3 region has 15 residues. The DNA of the CDR3 is TGTGCCAGCAGCTTCGGGGGCGTCGGCAATCAGCCCCAGCATTTT. It codes for CASSFGGVGNQPQHF.

The genes are TRBV10-2 and TRBJ2-7; maybe TRBD2 (6 bases). Trimming pared 7 bases from V and 2 bases from J, leaving 15 bases between. There are 14 residues in the CDR3. Germline V gene lookup returns CDR1 WSHSY and CDR2 SAAADI. The CDR3 DNA sequence: TGCGCCAGCAAATCCGGGGACTTCACCTACGAGCAGTACTTC. This codes for CASKSGDFTYEQYF.

The rearrangement joins TRBV28 to TRBJ2-5, with D perhaps TRBD1 or TRBD2 (5 bases each). Germline values: CDR1 MDHEN, CDR2 SYDVKM. The CDR3 has 13 amino acids. Trimming shortened V by 6 bases and J by 1 base, and 9 bases separated the two germline ends. DNA of the CDR3: TGTGCCAGCAGACCCGGGACCCAAGAGACCCAGTACTTC. Residues: CASRPGTQETQYF.

The V call is TRBV6-6, the J call TRBJ2-2; TRBD2 agrees at 10 bases. This CDR3 contains 16 residues. The V gene end was trimmed by 2 bases and the J gene end by 4 bases; junction bases not matched to a gene: 4. Germline loops: CDR1 MNHNY, CDR2 SVGAGI (reference sequence). The CDR3 DNA sequence: TGTGCCAGCAGTTACGGCGCTAGCGGGAGCACCGGGGAGCTGTTTTTT. It codes for CASSYGASGSTGELFF.

This chain links TRBV7-2 with TRBJ1-5; possible D gene TRBD1, 5 bases. Trimming removed 5 bases at V and 4 bases at J, with 12 bases between. The CDR3 extends over 14 amino acids. Per the germline V gene, CDR1 is SGHTA and CDR2 is FQGNSA. This CDR3 reads CASSNRDGNQPQHF. The CDR3 bases are TGTGCCAGCAGCAACCGGGACGGGAATCAGCCCCAGCATTTT. The whole variable domain, remainder taken from reference TRBV7-2 and TRBJ1-5, is GAGVSQSPSNKVTEKGKDVELRCDPISGHTALYWYRQSLGQGLEFLIYFQGNSAPDKSGLPSDRFSAERTGGSVSTLTIQRTQQEDSAVYLCASSNRDGNQPQHFGDGTRLSIL.

The rearrangement links TRBV5-1 to TRBJ1-3, with a tentative D call TRBD1 (6 bases). The V gene's germline CDR1 is SGHRS and CDR2 YFSETQ. CDR3 length: 16 amino acids. Trimming took off 4 bases at V and 3 bases at J, with 17 bases between the two ends. Here the CDR3 DNA reads TGCGCCAGCAGCCTCGATAAGGACAGCCGTGGAAACACCATATATTTT. It yields the protein CASSLDKDSRGNTIYF.

The chain uses TRBV4-2 and TRBJ2-7; TRBD1 matches 9 bases. V shed 1 base, J shed 3 bases, and the junction held 4 bases outside the gene matches. Germline values: CDR1 LGHNA, CDR2 YNFKEQ. The CDR3 extends over 15 amino acids. The CDR3 DNA follows: TGTGCCAGCAGCCAAGGGGGGGACAGGGACTACGAGCAGTACTTC. It specifies CASSQGGDRDYEQYF.

This chain's CDR3 is CASRWQGSASQPQHF. The CDR3 DNA is TGTGCCAGCAGGTGGCAGGGAAGCGCGAGTCAGCCCCAGCATTTT. V usage is TRBV28 and J usage is TRBJ1-5; D might be TRBD1 (5 bases). The CDR3 has 15 residues. Trimming left V 6 bases short and J 6 bases short, with 18 bases between. Germline assignment: CDR1 MDHEN and CDR2 SYDVKM.

J is TRBJ1-4 and V is TRBV5-1; unclear D gene. The CDR3 covers 15 residues. V dropped 6 bases and J dropped 8 bases, with 20 bases sitting between them. Per germline, CDR1 SGHRS and CDR2 YFSETQ. CDR3 residues: CASTPTGGGVEKLFF. The CDR3 bases are TGCGCCAGCACCCCCACGGGTGGAGGTGTCGAAAAACTGTTTTTT.

The V call is TRBV5-4, the J call TRBJ2-7; 9 bases map to TRBD2. CDR1 and CDR2 from the germline V gene are SGHNT and YYREEE (reference sequence). The V and J ends lost 3 bases and 2 bases, in that order; junction bases with no gene match: 6. The CDR3 consists of 15 residues. CDR3 amino acids: CASSSRAGGAYEQYF. CDR3 DNA sequence: TGTGCCAGCAGCTCCCGAGCGGGAGGAGCCTACGAGCAGTACTTC. Looking up the rest from reference TRBV5-4 and TRBJ2-7 gives the full variable domain: ETGVTQSPTHLIKTRGQQVTLRCSSQSGHNTVSWYQQALGQGPQFIFQYYREEENGRGNFPPRFSGLQFPNYSSELNVNALELDDSALYLCASSSRAGGAYEQYFGPGTRLTVT.

The chain couples TRBV7-9 to TRBJ2-7; D is unresolved. The germline V gene encodes CDR1 SEHNR and CDR2 FQNEAQ (reference sequence). The ends were cut back, 5 bases at V and 5 bases at J, with 7 bases in the middle. The CDR3 loop spans 11 amino acids. The CDR3 region is CASSLFNEQYF. The CDR3, as DNA: TGTGCCAGCAGCCTTTTTAACGAGCAGTACTTC. Full variable domain (rest looked up from reference TRBV7-9 and TRBJ2-7): DTGVSQNPRHKITKRGQNVTFRCDPISEHNRLYWYRQTLGQGPEFLTYFQNEAQLEKSRLLSDRFSAERPKGSFSTLEIQRTEQGDSAMYLCASSLFNEQYFGPGTRLTVT.

This clone was found many times. The chain recombines TRBV7-9 with TRBJ1-1, with a weak D call TRBD1 (5 bases). The CDR3 has 13 residues. The germline V gene has CDR1 SEHNR and CDR2 FQNEAQ (reference sequence). The V end was cut by 3 bases, the J end by 11 bases, with 16 bases between. The CDR3 sequence: CASSFPPGPGAFF. CDR3 in DNA: TGTGCCAGCAGCTTCCCCCCGGGACCCGGGGCTTTCTTT.

The genes are TRBV27 and TRBJ1-3; D not certain. This CDR3 is 14 amino acids long. The germline V gene has CDR1 MNHEY and CDR2 SMNVEV (reference sequence). The ends were cut back, 0 bases at V and 8 bases at J, with 11 bases in the middle. The CDR3 DNA sequence: TGTGCCAGCAGTTTATCCCGCCCCGGGGACACCATATATTTT. Translating it yields CASSLSRPGDTIYF.

This clone was seen just once. This chain joins TRBV5-1 and TRBJ2-7; D may be TRBD2 (6 bases). V was shortened by 4 bases and J by 1 base, with 15 bases between the two germline ends. The CDR3 spans 15 residues. Germline V CDR1 and CDR2: SGHRS, YFSETQ. CDR3 sequence (DNA): TGCGCCAGCAGCAGCACTCCCGGGAGATCCTACGAGCAGTACTTC. Its protein product is CASSSTPGRSYEQYF.

The chain recombines TRBV5-6 with TRBJ2-7; 9 bases align to TRBD1. The CDR3 covers 14 residues. The germline gives CDR1 SGHDT, CDR2 YYEEEE. V lost 3 bases and J lost 5; bases outside the gene matches: 6. Here the CDR3 reads CASSWDREINEQYF. Here the CDR3 DNA reads TGTGCCAGCAGCTGGGACAGGGAGATCAACGAGCAGTACTTC.

This chain uses TRBV7-9 with TRBJ2-5; 11 bases agree with TRBD1. The CDR3 extends over 15 amino acids. The ends lost 5 bases at V and 5 bases at J; junction bases unmatched: 7. The germline V gene has CDR1 SEHNR and CDR2 FQNEAQ (reference sequence). CDR3 coding DNA: TGTGCCAGCAGCCGCGGACAGGGGGCTGGTGAGACCCAGTACTTC. Encoded protein: CASSRGQGAGETQYF.

J is TRBJ1-1 and V is TRBV6-1; D gene ambiguous. The CDR3 spans 14 residues. Trimming removed 5 bases from V and 5 bases from J, with 15 bases in between. CDR1 is MNHNS and CDR2 is SASEGT in the germline V gene. The CDR3 coding sequence is TGTGCCAGCAGTAACGGGCCCGAAGATACTGAAGCTTTCTTT. It translates to CASSNGPEDTEAFF.

The V gene is TRBV6-1, the J gene TRBJ2-7; 13 nucleotides match TRBD2. Trimming took 6 bases from V and 4 from J; bases not matched to a gene: 6. The CDR3 sequence is 15 residues long. Germline V gene lookup returns CDR1 MNHNS and CDR2 SASEGT. The CDR3 sequence is CASRRTSGRRYEQYF. CDR3 sequence (DNA): TGTGCCAGCAGGAGGACTAGCGGGAGAAGGTACGAGCAGTACTTC.

As DNA, the CDR3 is TGTGCCAGCAGTGAAACTAGCGGGAGCTACAATGAGCAGTTCTTC. Its protein product is CASSETSGSYNEQFF. V usage is TRBV25-1 and J usage is TRBJ2-1, with TRBD2 matching over 11 bases. CDR1 MGHDK and CDR2 SYGVNS come from the germline V gene. J was trimmed by 3 bases and V by 2 bases; bases with no gene match: 0. This CDR3 has 15 amino acids.